The 23 T cell receptor beta chains below all came from one sample that was sequenced in a study of T cells in Graves' hyperthyroidism and ophthalmopathy. RNA transcripts provided the source from which TCR beta CDR3 regions were amplified. Primed by the HTBI set, a first-round RT-PCR was run on the TCR CDR3. TCRdb fed the multiplex PCR reads into MiXCR, producing one record per CDR3 protein. The sample has 660,000 or so distinct CDR3 sequences, 45% seen once. Input material: peripheral blood or thyroid tissue (not recorded which). The receptors shown here come from an adult man with Graves' disease, either hyperthyroidism or ophthalmopathy (not recorded which).

The chain is built from TRBV19 and TRBJ1-1; D uncertain. The CDR3 has 12 residues. CDR1 is LNHDA, CDR2 SQIVND, per germline (reference sequence). V was trimmed by 4 bases and J by 6 bases, leaving 9 bases between them. The CDR3 reads CASSRRESEAFF. CDR3 nucleotides: TGTGCCAGTAGTAGGAGAGAGTCTGAAGCTTTCTTT.

The chain has TRBV20-1 and TRBJ2-7, with 9 bases fitting TRBD1. This CDR3 has 11 residues. Germline values: CDR1 DFQATT, CDR2 SNEGSKA (reference sequence). CDR3 region: CSLQGAGEQYF. For the CDR3, the DNA is TGCAGCCTACAGGGGGCGGGCGAGCAGTACTTC.

The chain recombines TRBV12-3 or TRBV12-4 with TRBJ1-1; D not certain. Trimming left V 7 bases short and J 4 bases short, with 13 bases between. The CDR3 runs to 13 residues. Written as DNA, the CDR3 is TGTGCCAGCACGGGCCCTCATCCCACTGAAGCTTTCTTT. It encodes CASTGPHPTEAFF.

This clonotype appeared a few times. J is TRBJ1-2 and V is TRBV25-1; 10 bases align to TRBD1. Germline values: CDR1 MGHDK, CDR2 SYGVNS. CDR3 size: 17 residues. With 6 bases clipped from V and 4 bases from J, the junction kept 14 bases outside the gene matches. The CDR3 nucleotides read TGTGCCAGCAGCTCCTACACCGGGACAGGGGTGGGCTATGGCTACACCTTC. Residues: CASSSYTGTGVGYGYTF.

As regards this clonotype: This may come from a read error, since a much larger clone is one base off. The rearrangement joins TRBV2 to TRBJ2-7, with TRBD2 identical over 7 bases. CDR1 SNHLY and CDR2 FYNNEI come from the germline V gene. The V segment lost 4 bases and the J segment 5 bases; nucleotides outside the gene matches: 5. The CDR3 contains 13 residues. CDR3 region: CASSVGGFHEQYF. DNA for the CDR3: TGTGCCAGCAGTGTGGGGGGGTTCCACGAGCAGTACTTC.

This clonotype came up a few times. The CDR3 spells CASSSLPGQGLGSGANVLTF. CDR3 in DNA: TGTGCCAGCAGCTCCCTCCCGGGACAGGGTTTAGGCTCTGGGGCCAACGTCCTGACTTTC. The genes are TRBV7-9 and TRBJ2-6, with 9 nucleotides matching TRBD1. The CDR3 contains 20 residues. Looked up from germline, CDR1 is SEHNR and CDR2 is FQNEAQ (reference sequence). Trimming at V came to 4 bases and at J to 0 bases, leaving 13 bases not matched to a gene.

V gene TRBV7-8 combines with J gene TRBJ1-6, with D hard to call. This CDR3 spans 9 amino acids. Trimming cost V 9 bases and J 7 bases, with 1 base left between them. Germline values: CDR1 SGHVS, CDR2 FQNEAQ. Here the CDR3 reads CARNSPLHF. CDR3 DNA sequence: TGTGCCAGAAATTCACCCCTCCACTTT.

This clonotype was observed once. The rearrangement uses TRBV5-1 and TRBJ1-1; 10 bases fit TRBD1. Trimming at V came to 7 bases and at J to 2 bases, leaving 8 bases not matched to a gene. The CDR3 spans 15 residues. Germline V lookup: CDR1 SGHRS, CDR2 YFSETQ. CDR3 sequence: CASYRQGAGNTEAFF. In DNA form, the CDR3 reads TGCGCCAGCTACCGACAGGGGGCCGGTAACACTGAAGCTTTCTTT.

This clonotype showed up many times. J is TRBJ2-5 and V is TRBV25-1, with 7 bases that match TRBD2. The CDR3 sequence is 15 residues long. The V segment lost 3 bases and the J segment 5 bases; nucleotides outside the gene matches: 9. Germline values: CDR1 MGHDK, CDR2 SYGVNS. CDR3 amino acids: CASSDGSGLRETQYF. In nucleotides, the CDR3 is TGTGCCAGCAGTGACGGTAGCGGGCTAAGGGAGACCCAGTACTTC. Full variable domain (missing parts from reference TRBV25-1 and TRBJ2-5): EADIYQTPRYLVIGTGKKITLECSQTMGHDKMYWYQQDPGMELHLIHYSYGVNSTEKGDLSSESTVSRIRTEHFPLTLESARPSHTSQYLCASSDGSGLRETQYFGPGTRLLVL.

This sequence joins TRBV10-3 and TRBJ1-2, with D tentatively TRBD1 (6 bases). V lost 5 bases and J lost 3, with 10 bases in between. Germline CDR1 reads ENHRY; CDR2 reads SYGVKD. The CDR3 loop spans 13 amino acids. CDR3 nucleotides: TGTGCCATCAGTTTCGGGGGCGACTATGGCTACACCTTC. Protein sequence: CAISFGGDYGYTF.

V usage is TRBV9 and J usage is TRBJ1-3; 10 bases map to TRBD1. Unmatched junction bases numbered 11, after V lost 3 bases and J lost 8 bases. Per the germline V gene, CDR1 is SGDLS and CDR2 is YYNGEE. There are 16 residues in the CDR3. The CDR3 DNA reads as TGTGCCAGCAGCGGCCACCGGGGGACAGGGGTTTACACCATATATTTT. Amino acids: CASSGHRGTGVYTIYF. Complete variable domain (other parts from reference TRBV9 and TRBJ1-3): DSGVTQTPKHLITATGQRVTLRCSPRSGDLSVYWYQQSLDQGLQFLIQYYNGEERAKGNILERFSAQQFPDLHSELNLSSLELGDSALYFCASSGHRGTGVYTIYFGEGSWLTVV.

V gene TRBV7-9 combines with J gene TRBJ2-5; 7 bases align to TRBD1. CDR1 and CDR2 (germline): SEHNR, FQNEAQ (reference sequence). V trimming: 3 bases; J trimming: 5 bases; junction bases outside the gene matches: 9. The CDR3 is 15 residues long. CDR3 amino acids: CASSLGQRVAETQYF. CDR3 DNA: TGTGCCAGCAGCTTGGGACAGAGGGTCGCTGAGACCCAGTACTTC.

This clonotype was seen a few times. This chain joins TRBV7-2 and TRBJ2-5; TRBD2 agrees at 11 bases. CDR3 size: 15 residues. With 2 bases clipped from V and 2 bases from J, the junction kept 1 base outside the gene matches. Germline lookup yields CDR1 SGHTA and CDR2 FQGNSA. The CDR3 region has the DNA TGTGCCAGCAGCTTAACTAGCGGGGGACAAGAGACCCAGTACTTC. This translates into CASSLTSGGQETQYF. The full variable domain, its missing parts supplied by reference TRBV7-2 and TRBJ2-5, is GAGVSQSPSNKVTEKGKDVELRCDPISGHTALYWYRQSLGQGLEFLIYFQGNSAPDKSGLPSDRFSAERTGGSVSTLTIQRTQQEDSAVYLCASSLTSGGQETQYFGPGTRLLVL.

The chain uses TRBV12-3 or TRBV12-4 and TRBJ1-2, with a weak D call TRBD1 (5 bases). Deletions cut 8 bases from V and 3 bases from J, with 13 bases between. The CDR3 loop spans 13 amino acids. The CDR3 bases are TGTGCCAGCGGGATAGGGGACTACTATGGCTACACCTTC. Its translation is CASGIGDYYGYTF.

This clonotype was counted ten times or more. The V call is TRBV9, the J call TRBJ1-5; a weak D match, TRBD1 (6 bases). The V end was cut by 3 bases, the J end by 6 bases, with 13 bases between. Germline CDR1 reads SGDLS; CDR2 reads YYNGEE. This CDR3 spans 14 amino acids. The CDR3 loop is CASSAHLRGQPQHF. DNA for the CDR3: TGTGCCAGCAGCGCCCACCTCAGGGGTCAGCCCCAGCATTTT.

On this clonotype itself: A read error is possible here, since a much larger clone lies one base away. The chain recombines TRBV29-1 with TRBJ2-7, with D unresolved. The CDR3 loop spans 12 amino acids. Trimming shortened V by 4 bases and J by 5 bases, and 12 bases separated the two germline ends. CDR1 is SQVTM and CDR2 is ANQGSEA in the germline V gene. The chain's CDR3 is CSVGDMFDEQYF. The CDR3 DNA reads as TGCAGCGTTGGGGATATGTTCGACGAGCAGTACTTC.

This clonotype has at least ten counts. The V and J genes are TRBV7-9 and TRBJ2-7; a weak D match, TRBD1 (5 bases). The germline gives CDR1 SEHNR, CDR2 FQNEAQ (reference sequence). The CDR3 contains 15 residues. Trimming removed 5 bases at V and 5 bases at J, with 19 bases between. The CDR3 DNA sequence: TGTGCCAGCAGCCCGACGCAGACAGTCCGGGACGAGCAGTACTTC. This encodes CASSPTQTVRDEQYF.

This clonotype was seen many times. This chain uses TRBV20-1 with TRBJ2-7, with 8 bases matching TRBD1. Germline assignment: CDR1 DFQATT and CDR2 SNEGSKA (reference sequence). The CDR3 has 13 amino acids. CDR3 sequence (DNA): TGCGGACAGGGACACCCAAACTCCTACGAGCAGTACTTC. Protein: CGQGHPNSYEQYF.

For this clonotype: One junction end does not reproduce the germline sequence, and a read error may be involved. The chain has TRBV25-1 and TRBJ1-2, with 7 bases lining up with TRBD1. The CDR3 has 14 residues. Germline V gives CDR1 MGHDK, CDR2 SYGVNS. The CDR3 protein is CAGSEEEGASGYTF. The CDR3, as DNA: TGTGCCGGCAGTGAGGAGGAGGGGGCCTCTGGCTACACCTTC.

This clonotype was counted many times. With a much larger clone just one base away, this may be a read error. The J gene is TRBJ1-5, the V gene TRBV7-8; D gene ambiguous. This CDR3 has 12 residues. Germline V gives CDR1 SGHVS, CDR2 FQNEAQ. V was pared by 1 base and J by 8 bases, with 6 bases between. The CDR3 region has the DNA TGTGCCAGCAGCTTAGGGGGTAAGCCCCAGCATTTT. This translates into CASSLGGKPQHF.

About this clonotype: At one of its ends the junction is not consistent with the germline gene, which may arise from a read error. The chain has TRBV7-2 and TRBJ1-5; unclear D gene. From germline, CDR1 is SGHTA and CDR2 FQGNSA. There are 15 residues in the CDR3. CDR3 sequence: CAGSFGSLSHQPQHF. DNA for the CDR3: TGTGCCGGCAGCTTCGGGAGCCTGAGCCATCAGCCCCAGCATTTT.

In its sample, this clonotype was seen a few times. The chain carries TRBV10-1 and TRBJ2-5; 7 nucleotides align to TRBD2. CDR1 is WNHNN and CDR2 is SYGVQD in the germline V gene (reference sequence). The CDR3 has 15 amino acids. Losses at the gene ends were 0 bases for V and 4 bases for J; bases not matched to a gene: 5. The chain's CDR3 is CASSESAGAGETQYF. CDR3 sequence (DNA): TGCGCCAGCAGTGAGTCCGCGGGAGCGGGAGAGACCCAGTACTTC.

This clonotype has only a few counts. This sequence joins TRBV9 and TRBJ1-3; D call uncertain. The V end was cut by 4 bases, the J end by 2 bases, with 13 bases between. Germline V CDR1 and CDR2: SGDLS, YYNGEE. The CDR3 consists of 15 residues. CDR3 residues: CASSLSGLTGNTIYF. The CDR3 coding sequence is TGTGCCAGCAGCCTCAGTGGCCTTACTGGAAACACCATATATTTT.